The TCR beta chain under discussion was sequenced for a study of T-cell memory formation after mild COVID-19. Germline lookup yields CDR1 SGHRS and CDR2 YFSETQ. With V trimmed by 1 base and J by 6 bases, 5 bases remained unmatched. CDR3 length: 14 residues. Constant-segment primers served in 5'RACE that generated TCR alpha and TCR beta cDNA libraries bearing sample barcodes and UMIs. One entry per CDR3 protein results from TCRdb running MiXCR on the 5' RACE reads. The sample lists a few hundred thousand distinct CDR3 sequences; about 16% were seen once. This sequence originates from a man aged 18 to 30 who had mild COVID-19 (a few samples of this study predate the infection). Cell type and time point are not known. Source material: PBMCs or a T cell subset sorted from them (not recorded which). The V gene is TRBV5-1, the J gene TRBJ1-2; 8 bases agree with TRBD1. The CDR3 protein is CASSLYQGAHGYTF. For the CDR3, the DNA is TGCGCCAGCAGCTTGTACCAGGGGGCGCATGGCTACACCTTC. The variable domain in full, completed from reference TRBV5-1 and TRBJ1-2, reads KAGVTQTPRYLIKTRGQQVTLSCSPISGHRSVSWYQQTPGQGLQFLFEYFSETQRNKGNFPGRFSGRQFSNSRSEMNVSTLELGDSALYLCASSLYQGAHGYTFGSGTRLTVV.